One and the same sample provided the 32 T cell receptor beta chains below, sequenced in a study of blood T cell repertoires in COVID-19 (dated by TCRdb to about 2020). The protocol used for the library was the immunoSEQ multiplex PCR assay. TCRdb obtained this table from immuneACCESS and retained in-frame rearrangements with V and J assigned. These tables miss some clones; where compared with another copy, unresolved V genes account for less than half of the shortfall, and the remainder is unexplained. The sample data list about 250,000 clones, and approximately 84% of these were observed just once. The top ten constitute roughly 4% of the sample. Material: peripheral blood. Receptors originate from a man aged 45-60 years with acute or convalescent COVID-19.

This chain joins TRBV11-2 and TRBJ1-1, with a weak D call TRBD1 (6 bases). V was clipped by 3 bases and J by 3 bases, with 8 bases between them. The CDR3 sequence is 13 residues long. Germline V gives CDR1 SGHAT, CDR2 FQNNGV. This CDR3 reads CASSFNRDTEAFF. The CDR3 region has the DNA TGTGCCAGCAGCTTTAACAGGGACACTGAAGCTTTCTTT.

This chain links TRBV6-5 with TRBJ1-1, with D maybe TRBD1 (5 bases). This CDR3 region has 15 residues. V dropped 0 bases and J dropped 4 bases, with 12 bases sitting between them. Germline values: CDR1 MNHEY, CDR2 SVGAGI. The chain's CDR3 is CASSYSGRGGTEAFF. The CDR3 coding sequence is TGTGCCAGCAGTTACTCAGGGAGGGGTGGCACTGAAGCTTTCTTT.

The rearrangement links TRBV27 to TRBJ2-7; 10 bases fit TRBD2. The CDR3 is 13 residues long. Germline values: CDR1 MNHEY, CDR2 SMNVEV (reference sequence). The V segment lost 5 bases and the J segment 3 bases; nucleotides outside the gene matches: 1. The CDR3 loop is CASSPSGGYEQYF. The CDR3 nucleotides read TGTGCCAGCAGTCCTAGCGGGGGCTACGAGCAGTACTTC.

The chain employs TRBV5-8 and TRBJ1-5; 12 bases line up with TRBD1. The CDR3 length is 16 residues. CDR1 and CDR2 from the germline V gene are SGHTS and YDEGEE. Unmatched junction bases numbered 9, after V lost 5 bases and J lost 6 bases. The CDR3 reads CASRHLGQGAVQPQHF. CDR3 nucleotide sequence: TGTGCCAGCAGACATCTGGGACAGGGGGCCGTTCAGCCCCAGCATTTT. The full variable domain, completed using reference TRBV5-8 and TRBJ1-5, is EAGVTQSPTHLIKTRGQQATLRCSPISGHTSVYWYQQALGLGLQFLLWYDEGEERNRGNFPPRFSGRQFPNYSSELNVNALELEDSALYLCASRHLGQGAVQPQHFGDGTRLSIL.

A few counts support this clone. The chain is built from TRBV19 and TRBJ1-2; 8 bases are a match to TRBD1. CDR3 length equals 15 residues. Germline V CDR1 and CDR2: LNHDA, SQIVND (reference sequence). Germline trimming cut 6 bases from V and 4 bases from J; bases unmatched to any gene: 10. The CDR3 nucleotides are TGTGCCAGTAGCCCTAGACAGGGGAACTTCTATGGCTACACCTTC. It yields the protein CASSPRQGNFYGYTF.

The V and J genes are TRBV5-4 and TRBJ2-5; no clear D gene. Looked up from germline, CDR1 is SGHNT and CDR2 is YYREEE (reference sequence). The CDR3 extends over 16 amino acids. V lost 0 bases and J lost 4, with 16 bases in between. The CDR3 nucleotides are TGTGCCAGCAGCTTGGAAACCTATCCAAGTGGAGAGACCCAGTACTTC. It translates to CASSLETYPSGETQYF.

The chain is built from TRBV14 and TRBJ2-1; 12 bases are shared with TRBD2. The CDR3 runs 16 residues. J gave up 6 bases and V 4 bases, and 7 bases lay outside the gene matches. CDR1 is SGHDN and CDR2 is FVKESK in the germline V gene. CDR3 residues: CASSPPSGGAGNEQFF. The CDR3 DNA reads TGTGCCAGCAGCCCCCCTAGCGGGGGGGCCGGCAATGAGCAGTTCTTC.

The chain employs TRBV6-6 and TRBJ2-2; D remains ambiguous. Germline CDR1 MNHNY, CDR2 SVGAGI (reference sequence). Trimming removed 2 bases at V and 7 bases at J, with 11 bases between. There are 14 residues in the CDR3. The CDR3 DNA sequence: TGTGCCAGCAGTTACCTCAGCGAACTCGGGGAGCTGTTTTTT. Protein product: CASSYLSELGELFF.

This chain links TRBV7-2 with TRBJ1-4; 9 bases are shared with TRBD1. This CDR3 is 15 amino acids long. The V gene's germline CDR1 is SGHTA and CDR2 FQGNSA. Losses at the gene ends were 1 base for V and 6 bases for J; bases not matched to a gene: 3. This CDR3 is CASSLGGQGYEKLFF. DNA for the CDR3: TGTGCCAGCAGCTTAGGGGGACAGGGATATGAAAAACTGTTTTTT.

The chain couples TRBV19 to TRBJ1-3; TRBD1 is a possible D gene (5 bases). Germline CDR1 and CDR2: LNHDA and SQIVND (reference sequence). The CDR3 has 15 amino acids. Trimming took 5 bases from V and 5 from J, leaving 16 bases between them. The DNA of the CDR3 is TGTGCCAGTAGTCCCGACAGCTCCGCCCGAAACACCATATATTTT. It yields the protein CASSPDSSARNTIYF. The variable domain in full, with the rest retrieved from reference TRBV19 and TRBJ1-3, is DGGITQSPKYLFRKEGQNVTLSCEQNLNHDAMYWYRQDPGQGLRLIYYSQIVNDFQKGDIAEGYSVSREKKESFPLTVTSAQKNPTAFYLCASSPDSSARNTIYFGEGSWLTVV.

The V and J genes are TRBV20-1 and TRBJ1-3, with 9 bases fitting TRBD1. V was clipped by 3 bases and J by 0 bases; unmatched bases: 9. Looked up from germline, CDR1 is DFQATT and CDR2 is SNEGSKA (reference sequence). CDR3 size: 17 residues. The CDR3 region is CSASSGQGPFSGNTIYF. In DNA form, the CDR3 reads TGCAGTGCTAGTTCTGGACAGGGGCCCTTCTCTGGAAACACCATATATTTT.

Here the CDR3 DNA reads TGTGCCACCAGTGATCAGGGGATAGACCCAGATACGCAGTATTTT. This translates into CATSDQGIDPDTQYF. This rearrangement joins TRBV24-1 to TRBJ2-3; a weak D match, TRBD1 (6 bases). V was clipped by 3 bases and J by 4 bases, with 13 bases between them. From germline, CDR1 is KGHDR and CDR2 SFDVKD. This CDR3 has 15 amino acids.

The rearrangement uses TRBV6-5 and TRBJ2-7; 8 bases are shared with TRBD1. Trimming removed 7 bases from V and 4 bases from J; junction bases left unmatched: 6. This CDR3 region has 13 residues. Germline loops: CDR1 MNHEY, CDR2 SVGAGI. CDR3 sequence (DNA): TGTGCCAGCATTAATACAGGGGGGTACGAGCAGTACTTC. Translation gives CASINTGGYEQYF.

The CDR3, as DNA: TGCGCCAGCAGCGCCGACATTGGGTCCTACAATGAGCAGTTCTTC. Residues: CASSADIGSYNEQFF. J is TRBJ2-1 and V is TRBV5-1, with no clear D. The CDR3 totals 15 residues. Trimming left V 4 bases short and J 1 base short, with 12 bases between. CDR1 SGHRS and CDR2 YFSETQ come from the germline V gene.

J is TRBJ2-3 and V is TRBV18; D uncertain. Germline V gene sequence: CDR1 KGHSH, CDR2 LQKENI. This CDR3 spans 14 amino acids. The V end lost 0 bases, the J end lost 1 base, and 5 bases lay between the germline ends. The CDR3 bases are TGTGCCAGCTCACCACCGGCCCGCACAGATACGCAGTATTTT. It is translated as CASSPPARTDTQYF.

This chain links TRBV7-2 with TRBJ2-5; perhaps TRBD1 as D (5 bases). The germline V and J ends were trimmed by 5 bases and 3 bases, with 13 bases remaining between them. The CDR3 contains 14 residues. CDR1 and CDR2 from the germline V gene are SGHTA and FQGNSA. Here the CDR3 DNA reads TGTGCCAGCAGCCCTTTCGGCAGGGAAGAGACCCAGTACTTC. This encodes CASSPFGREETQYF.

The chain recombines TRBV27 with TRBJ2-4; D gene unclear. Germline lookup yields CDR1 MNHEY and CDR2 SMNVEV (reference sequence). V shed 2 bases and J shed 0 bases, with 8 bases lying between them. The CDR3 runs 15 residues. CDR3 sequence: CASSLIAEAKNIQYF. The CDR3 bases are TGTGCCAGCAGTTTAATCGCAGAAGCCAAAAACATTCAGTACTTC.

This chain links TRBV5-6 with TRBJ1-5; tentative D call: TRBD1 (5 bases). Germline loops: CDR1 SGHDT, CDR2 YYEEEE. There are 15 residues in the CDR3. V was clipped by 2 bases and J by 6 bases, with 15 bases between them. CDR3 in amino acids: CASSFQGAFGQPQHF. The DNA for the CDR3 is TGTGCCAGCAGCTTTCAGGGCGCTTTCGGTCAGCCCCAGCATTTT.

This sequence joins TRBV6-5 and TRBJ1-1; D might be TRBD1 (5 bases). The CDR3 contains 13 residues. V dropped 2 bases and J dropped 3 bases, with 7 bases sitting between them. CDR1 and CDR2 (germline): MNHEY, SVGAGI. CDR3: CASSYVGDTEAFF. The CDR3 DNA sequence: TGTGCCAGCAGTTACGTAGGGGACACTGAAGCTTTCTTT.

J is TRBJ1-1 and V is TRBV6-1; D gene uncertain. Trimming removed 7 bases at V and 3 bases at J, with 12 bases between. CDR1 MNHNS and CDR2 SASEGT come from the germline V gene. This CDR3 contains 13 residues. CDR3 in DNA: TGTGCCAGCACCCCGTCGGGGTACACTGAAGCTTTCTTT. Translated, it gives CASTPSGYTEAFF.

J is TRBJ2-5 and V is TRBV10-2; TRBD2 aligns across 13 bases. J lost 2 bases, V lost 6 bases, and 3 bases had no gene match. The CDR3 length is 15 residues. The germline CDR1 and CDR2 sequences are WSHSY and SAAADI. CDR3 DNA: TGCGCCAGCAGGATGGGACTAGCGGGGCAAGAGACCCAGTACTTC. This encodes CASRMGLAGQETQYF.

The CDR3 sequence: CASSLWTGTEAFF. The CDR3 DNA is TGTGCCAGCAGCCTTTGGACGGGAACTGAAGCTTTCTTT. The chain carries TRBV3-1 (or the pseudogene TRBV3-2) and TRBJ1-1; D uncertain. Germline assignment: CDR1 LGHDT and CDR2 YNNKEL (reference sequence). V shed 4 bases and J shed 5 bases, with 11 bases lying between them. CDR3 length: 13 amino acids.

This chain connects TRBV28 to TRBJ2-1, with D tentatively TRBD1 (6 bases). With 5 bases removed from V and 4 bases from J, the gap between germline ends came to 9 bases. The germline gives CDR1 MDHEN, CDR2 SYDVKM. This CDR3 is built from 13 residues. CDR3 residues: CASSVGGYNEQFF. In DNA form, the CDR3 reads TGTGCCAGCAGTGTAGGGGGTTACAATGAGCAGTTCTTC.

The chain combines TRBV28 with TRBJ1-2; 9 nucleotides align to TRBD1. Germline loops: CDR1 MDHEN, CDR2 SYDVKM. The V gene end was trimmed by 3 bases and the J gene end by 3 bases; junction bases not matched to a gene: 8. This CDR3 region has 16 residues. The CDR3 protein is CASSLRTGDRDYGYTF. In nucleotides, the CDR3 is TGTGCCAGCAGTTTGCGGACAGGGGATCGGGACTATGGCTACACCTTC.

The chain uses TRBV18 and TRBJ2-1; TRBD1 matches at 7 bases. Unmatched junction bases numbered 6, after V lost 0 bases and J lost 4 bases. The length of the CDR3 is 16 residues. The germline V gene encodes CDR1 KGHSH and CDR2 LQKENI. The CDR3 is CASSPPRDRPYNEQFF. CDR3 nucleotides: TGTGCCAGCTCACCACCGAGGGACAGACCATACAATGAGCAGTTCTTC.

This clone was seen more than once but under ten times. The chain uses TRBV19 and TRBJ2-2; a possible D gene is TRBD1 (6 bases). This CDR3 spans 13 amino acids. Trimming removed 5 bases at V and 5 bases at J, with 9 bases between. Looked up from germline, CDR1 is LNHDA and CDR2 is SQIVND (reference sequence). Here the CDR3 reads CASSPTGTGELFF. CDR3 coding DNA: TGTGCCAGTAGTCCGACAGGAACCGGGGAGCTGTTTTTT.

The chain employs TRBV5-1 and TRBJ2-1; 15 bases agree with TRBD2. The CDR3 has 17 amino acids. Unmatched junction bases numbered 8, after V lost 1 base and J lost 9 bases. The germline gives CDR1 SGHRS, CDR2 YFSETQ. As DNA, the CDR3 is TGCGCCAGCAGCTTGACCCCGGGACTAGCGGGGGGAGGTGAGCAGTTCTTC. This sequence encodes CASSLTPGLAGGGEQFF.

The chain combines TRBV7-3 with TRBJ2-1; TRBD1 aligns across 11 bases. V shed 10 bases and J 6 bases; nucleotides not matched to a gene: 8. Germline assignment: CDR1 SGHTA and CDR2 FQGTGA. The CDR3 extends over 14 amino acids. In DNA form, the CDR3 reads TGTGCCACCGCCTGGGACAGGGGGGCCAATGAGCAGTTCTTC. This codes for CATAWDRGANEQFF.

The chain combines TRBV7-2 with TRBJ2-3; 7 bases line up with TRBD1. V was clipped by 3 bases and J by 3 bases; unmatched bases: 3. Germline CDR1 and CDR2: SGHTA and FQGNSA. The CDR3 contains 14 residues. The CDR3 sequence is CASSFKQGTDTQYF. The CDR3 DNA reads TGTGCCAGCAGCTTCAAACAGGGGACAGATACGCAGTATTTT.

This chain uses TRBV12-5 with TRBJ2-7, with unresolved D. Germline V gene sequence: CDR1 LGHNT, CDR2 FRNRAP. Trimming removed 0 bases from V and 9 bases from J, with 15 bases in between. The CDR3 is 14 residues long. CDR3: CASGLVPRSRVQYF. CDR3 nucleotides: TGTGCTAGTGGTTTGGTACCTAGGAGCAGAGTGCAGTACTTC.

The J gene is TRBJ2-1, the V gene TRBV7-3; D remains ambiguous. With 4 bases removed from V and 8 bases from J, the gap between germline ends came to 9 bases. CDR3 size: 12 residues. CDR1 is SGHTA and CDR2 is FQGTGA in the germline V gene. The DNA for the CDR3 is TGTGCCAGCAGCTCCGAATCGGATGAGCAGTTCTTC. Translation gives CASSSESDEQFF.

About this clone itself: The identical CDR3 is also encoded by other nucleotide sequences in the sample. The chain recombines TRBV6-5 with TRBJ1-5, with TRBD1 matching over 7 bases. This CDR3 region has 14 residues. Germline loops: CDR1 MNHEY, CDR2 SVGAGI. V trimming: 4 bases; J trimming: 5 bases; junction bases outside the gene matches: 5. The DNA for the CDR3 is TGTGCCAGCAGTTCCCGACAGGGAGATCAGCCCCAGCATTTT. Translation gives CASSSRQGDQPQHF.